This passage covers 27 T cell receptor beta chains from one sample sequenced in a study of blood T cell repertoires in COVID-19. Measured with immunoSEQ multiplex PCR; TCRdb has only the in-frame clones, and not every one. This table has under 200,000 clones, approximately 80% appearing once. The sample was PBMCs or T cells enriched from blood (not recorded which). The receptor set was obtained from a man in his fifties who had recovered from COVID-19.

Note on this clone: At one boundary the junction diverges from the germline segment, which might be a read error. The V gene is TRBV27, the J gene TRBJ1-5; unclear D gene. Looked up from germline, CDR1 is MNHEY and CDR2 is SMNVEV (reference sequence). The CDR3 has 10 residues. DNA for the CDR3: TGTGCCAGCAGTTGCCCCGGCGGGGATTTT. Amino acids: CASSCPGGDF.

The chain combines TRBV29-1 with TRBJ1-2, with D possibly matching TRBD1 (6 bases). The V gene's germline CDR1 is SQVTM and CDR2 ANQGSEA. V was pared by 6 bases and J by 8 bases, with 19 bases between. The CDR3 is 13 residues long. In DNA, the CDR3 is TGCAGCGTCAAAGGGGGATTAGCTGGGGGCTACACCTTC. Residues: CSVKGGLAGGYTF.

The V gene is TRBV27, the J gene TRBJ2-1, with TRBD2 identical over 10 bases. V lost 8 bases and J lost 10; bases outside the gene matches: 14. CDR1 and CDR2 from the germline V gene are MNHEY and SMNVEV (reference sequence). The CDR3 is 15 amino acids. CDR3 sequence: CASCIELAGMGEQFF. The CDR3 region has the DNA TGTGCCAGCTGTATCGAACTAGCGGGGATGGGAGAGCAGTTCTTC.

The chain uses TRBV28 and TRBJ1-5; D is ambiguous. The CDR3 is 14 residues long. Germline V gene lookup returns CDR1 MDHEN and CDR2 SYDVKM. V lost 3 bases and J 1 base, leaving 7 bases between the germline ends. The CDR3 bases are TGTGCCAGCAGTTTTACAGCCAGCAATCAGCCCCAGCATTTT. This sequence encodes CASSFTASNQPQHF.

This sequence joins TRBV18 and TRBJ2-3; the match to TRBD2 covers 11 bases. The CDR3 spans 19 residues. Germline values: CDR1 KGHSH, CDR2 LQKENI. With 3 bases clipped from V and 2 bases from J, the junction kept 13 bases outside the gene matches. CDR3 protein: CASSPRASTSGENTDTQYF. CDR3 sequence (DNA): TGTGCCAGCTCACCCCGGGCTTCGACTAGCGGGGAAAACACAGATACGCAGTATTTT.

The gene calls are TRBV19 and TRBJ2-7, with 9 positions matching TRBD2. This CDR3 region has 16 residues. Germline assignment: CDR1 LNHDA and CDR2 SQIVND (reference sequence). J gave up 2 bases and V 6 bases, and 11 bases lay outside the gene matches. The CDR3 nucleotides are TGTGCCAGTAGCCCAGGGGGTAGCGGGGGAACCTACGAGCAGTACTTC. This codes for CASSPGGSGGTYEQYF.

The chain couples TRBV18 to TRBJ2-1; 9 bases line up with TRBD2. The CDR3 extends over 16 amino acids. Germline trimming cut 4 bases from V and 7 bases from J; bases unmatched to any gene: 11. Germline V gene sequence: CDR1 KGHSH, CDR2 LQKENI. The CDR3 protein is CASSLRVERGENEQFF. The CDR3 nucleotides are TGTGCCAGCTCACTGAGGGTCGAGCGGGGGGAAAATGAGCAGTTCTTC.

A single count supports this clone. The rearrangement links TRBV19 to TRBJ2-3, with D possibly being TRBD2 (5 bases). From germline, CDR1 is LNHDA and CDR2 SQIVND (reference sequence). V was pared by 5 bases and J by 0 bases, with 15 bases between. This CDR3 spans 16 amino acids. For the CDR3, the DNA is TGTGCCAGTAGTTTGAGGGAACTACATAGCACAGATACGCAGTATTTT. Amino acid sequence: CASSLRELHSTDTQYF.

The chain has TRBV12-3 or TRBV12-4 and TRBJ2-7; D might be TRBD1 (6 bases). Trimming took 6 bases from V and 4 from J, leaving 13 bases between them. The CDR3 is 13 residues long. The CDR3 DNA reads as TGTGCCAGCAGGGAAACGGGACAATACGAGCAGTACTTC. Amino acids: CASRETGQYEQYF.

Details on this clone: One end of the junction fails to match germline, which may point to a read error. The rearrangement joins TRBV7-7 to TRBJ2-1, with 8 positions matching TRBD1. This CDR3 comprises 16 residues. Germline CDR1 is SSHAT and CDR2 is FNYEAQ (reference sequence). The CDR3: CASSLADRVEFNEQFF. In DNA form, the CDR3 reads TGTGCTAGCAGCTTAGCGGACAGGGTCGAATTCAATGAGCAGTTCTTC.

This chain uses TRBV5-6 with TRBJ1-1, with D hard to call. Germline assignment: CDR1 SGHDT and CDR2 YYEEEE. Trimming stripped 4 bases from V and 11 bases from J, with 12 bases between. The CDR3 extends over 11 amino acids. CDR3 DNA: TGTGCCAGCAGCCGGGGAAACCGGGCTTTCTTT. It is translated as CASSRGNRAFF.

The rearrangement uses TRBV6-2 or TRBV6-3 and TRBJ2-3; TRBD2 might be the D (6 bases). In germline, CDR1 is MNHEY, CDR2 SVGEGT. V lost 6 bases and J 3 bases, leaving 16 bases between the germline ends. The length of the CDR3 is 15 residues. The CDR3 DNA reads as TGTGCCAGCAGCCCAAGGCGGGGCGCAACAGATACGCAGTATTTT. Residues: CASSPRRGATDTQYF.

The chain links TRBV5-1 to TRBJ2-2; 10 nucleotides match TRBD1. From germline, CDR1 is SGHRS and CDR2 YFSETQ. V lost 4 bases, J lost 5 bases, and 2 bases stayed unmatched. The CDR3 is made up of 14 amino acids. The CDR3: CASSQGQGTGELFF. DNA of the CDR3: TGCGCCAGCAGCCAGGGACAGGGGACCGGGGAGCTGTTTTTT.

V gene TRBV2 combines with J gene TRBJ2-1; 16 bases are a match to TRBD2. Germline V gene lookup returns CDR1 SNHLY and CDR2 FYNNEI. The CDR3 is 18 residues long. V trimming: 6 bases; J trimming: 2 bases; junction bases outside the gene matches: 7. The CDR3 spells CASRDPGTSGGAYNEQFF. The CDR3 DNA reads as TGTGCCAGCAGGGACCCCGGGACTAGCGGGGGGGCCTACAATGAGCAGTTCTTC.

The CDR3 nucleotides are TGCGCCAGCAGCTTGGAAGGGGTCAGCAATCAGCCCCAGCATTTT. Translated, it gives CASSLEGVSNQPQHF. V gene TRBV5-1 combines with J gene TRBJ1-5; perhaps TRBD1 as D (5 bases). With 0 bases removed from V and 1 base from J, the gap between germline ends came to 8 bases. CDR1 and CDR2 from the germline V gene are SGHRS and YFSETQ. This CDR3 has 15 residues. Full variable domain (rest looked up from reference TRBV5-1 and TRBJ1-5): KAGVTQTPRYLIKTRGQQVTLSCSPISGHRSVSWYQQTPGQGLQFLFEYFSETQRNKGNFPGRFSGRQFSNSRSEMNVSTLELGDSALYLCASSLEGVSNQPQHFGDGTRLSIL.

This chain uses TRBV4-1 with TRBJ2-2; 11 nucleotides align to TRBD1. V was clipped by 3 bases and J by 6 bases; unmatched bases: 6. Germline V gives CDR1 MGHRA, CDR2 YSYEKL. The CDR3 is 16 amino acids. The CDR3 sequence is CASSQTGTGGAGELFF. CDR3 bases: TGCGCCAGCAGCCAGACCGGGACAGGGGGAGCCGGGGAGCTGTTTTTT.

This clone was seen once. The chain has TRBV9 and TRBJ1-1; tentative D call: TRBD1 (5 bases). Trimming took 0 bases from V and 6 from J, leaving 15 bases between them. The CDR3 covers 15 residues. From germline, CDR1 is SGDLS and CDR2 YYNGEE. The CDR3 here is CASSVVQGPVAEAFF. The CDR3 region has the DNA TGTGCCAGCAGCGTAGTTCAGGGTCCAGTTGCTGAAGCTTTCTTT.

The chain carries TRBV5-5 and TRBJ1-2; 12 bases map to TRBD1. V dropped 2 bases and J dropped 3; count of bases not matched to a gene: 5. This CDR3 has 16 residues. Per the germline V gene, CDR1 is SGHKS and CDR2 is YYEKEE (reference sequence). The CDR3 nucleotides read TGTGCCAGCAGCTTAGGGGGACAGGGGGCGGACTATGGCTACACCTTC. This translates into CASSLGGQGADYGYTF. Based on the CDR3 plus reference TRBV5-5 and TRBJ1-2, the full variable domain is DAGVTQSPTHLIKTRGQQVTLRCSPISGHKSVSWYQQVLGQGPQFIFQYYEKEERGRGNFPDRFSARQFPNYSSELNVNALLLGDSALYLCASSLGGQGADYGYTFGSGTRLTVV.

The chain couples TRBV19 to TRBJ1-5, with 7 bases that match TRBD1. The V gene end was trimmed by 6 bases and the J gene end by 6 bases; junction bases not matched to a gene: 5. Germline CDR1 is LNHDA and CDR2 is SQIVND (reference sequence). The CDR3 length is 13 residues. CDR3 sequence: CASRQTGIQPQHF. The CDR3 DNA reads as TGTGCCAGTAGGCAGACAGGGATTCAGCCCCAGCATTTT. The complete variable domain, with remaining parts taken from reference TRBV19 and TRBJ1-5, reads DGGITQSPKYLFRKEGQNVTLSCEQNLNHDAMYWYRQDPGQGLRLIYYSQIVNDFQKGDIAEGYSVSREKKESFPLTVTSAQKNPTAFYLCASRQTGIQPQHFGDGTRLSIL.

The chain has TRBV7-6 and TRBJ2-1; 13 bases match TRBD2. This CDR3 is built from 15 residues. Trimming removed 7 bases from V and 10 bases from J; junction bases left unmatched: 10. Germline V lookup: CDR1 SGHVS, CDR2 FNYEAQ. In DNA, the CDR3 is TGTGCCAGCACCCGAGGACTAGCGGGGGTGGAGGAGCAGTTCTTC. Protein product: CASTRGLAGVEEQFF. The entire variable domain, with the rest obtained from reference TRBV7-6 and TRBJ2-1, is as follows: GAGVSQSPRYKVTKRGQDVALRCDPISGHVSLYWYRQALGQGPEFLTYFNYEAQQDKSGLPNDRFSAERPEGSISTLTIQRTEQRDSAMYRCASTRGLAGVEEQFFGPGTRLTVL.

V gene TRBV28 combines with J gene TRBJ2-2; 9 nucleotides match TRBD2. This CDR3 has 13 amino acids. Germline V gives CDR1 MDHEN, CDR2 SYDVKM. V was pared by 8 bases and J by 8 bases, with 6 bases of the junction left unmatched. CDR3 nucleotides: TGTGCCAGCGCGGGGGGGCCAGGTGGGGAGCTGTTTTTT. Translating gives CASAGGPGGELFF.

The gene calls are TRBV5-6 and TRBJ1-2; the D is unclear. Germline values: CDR1 SGHDT, CDR2 YYEEEE. Trimming left V 1 base short and J 2 bases short, with 15 bases between. The CDR3 sequence is 16 residues long. This CDR3 reads CASSLRYETPNYGYTF. The CDR3 DNA is TGTGCCAGCAGCTTGCGATATGAAACACCAAACTATGGCTACACCTTC.

This clone was detected ten times or more. The V call is TRBV12-3 or TRBV12-4, the J call TRBJ1-2; 7 bases map to TRBD1. The CDR3 extends over 12 amino acids. J gave up 11 bases and V 6 bases, and 9 bases lay outside the gene matches. The CDR3 sequence: CASRMTGIRYTF. CDR3 bases: TGTGCCAGCAGAATGACAGGGATACGGTACACCTTC.

The chain is built from TRBV6-5 and TRBJ1-6; D might be TRBD1 (6 bases). This CDR3 spans 15 amino acids. With 3 bases removed from V and 7 bases from J, the gap between germline ends came to 13 bases. The germline gives CDR1 MNHEY, CDR2 SVGAGI. CDR3 in DNA: TGTGCCAGCAGTTATTTCGGGCAGGGGAATTCACCCCTCCACTTT. Its translation: CASSYFGQGNSPLHF.

The gene calls are TRBV21-1 and TRBJ1-5. TRBV21-1 is assigned pseudogene status. The CDR3 covers 20 residues. CDR3 DNA sequence: TGTGCCAGCAGCTGGACGGGGATTGGGGAACCCGAATATAGCAATCAGCCCCAGCATTTT. Translated, it gives CASSWTGIGEPEYSNQPQHF.

Here the CDR3 reads CASSPGGGGTEAFF. CDR3 bases: TGTGCCAGCAGTCCCGGTGGCGGGGGCACTGAAGCTTTCTTT. J is TRBJ1-1 and V is TRBV27; D possibly corresponds to TRBD1 (5 bases). The CDR3 runs to 14 residues. The V end was cut by 5 bases, the J end by 4 bases, with 14 bases between. Germline V gene sequence: CDR1 MNHEY, CDR2 SMNVEV (reference sequence).

V is TRBV5-5 and J is TRBJ2-7; 9 bases map to TRBD2. V dropped 2 bases and J dropped 3; count of bases not matched to a gene: 6. This CDR3 has 15 amino acids. Germline values: CDR1 SGHKS, CDR2 YYEKEE (reference sequence). CDR3 nucleotides: TGTGCCAGCAGCTTTGTAGCGGGGGCGTTCTACGAGCAGTACTTC. Amino acid sequence: CASSFVAGAFYEQYF.